The sequence of this T cell receptor beta chain was determined in a study of a mutant IDH1 vaccine in newly diagnosed glioma. Sequenced by immunoSEQ multiplex PCR; TCRdb stores in-frame clones only, minus some. The table shows 25,000 to 30,000 clones, with more than 80% occurring only once. A word on this clone: Antigen: not known.

The time point denotes: week 5, during vaccination. The vaccine gave 300 ug of a 20-mer mutant IDH1 peptide subcutaneously per dose. The ends lost 4 bases at V and 5 bases at J; junction bases unmatched: 8. From germline, CDR1 is SGHRS and CDR2 YFSETQ. The CDR3 is made up of 15 amino acids. Study-wide points: Changes in the top peripheral T cell clonotypes seemingly had no bearing on pseudoprogression.

This clonotype was obtained from a man between 18 and 35 years old with glioma. The chain recombines TRBV5-1 with TRBJ2-1, with TRBD1 matching 8 bases. The material was PBMCs, obtained from a glioma patient whose treatment included an IDH1 peptide vaccine. CDR3: CASSAGQAFHNEQFF. CDR3 in DNA: TGCGCCAGCAGCGCGGGACAGGCCTTTCACAATGAGCAGTTCTTC.